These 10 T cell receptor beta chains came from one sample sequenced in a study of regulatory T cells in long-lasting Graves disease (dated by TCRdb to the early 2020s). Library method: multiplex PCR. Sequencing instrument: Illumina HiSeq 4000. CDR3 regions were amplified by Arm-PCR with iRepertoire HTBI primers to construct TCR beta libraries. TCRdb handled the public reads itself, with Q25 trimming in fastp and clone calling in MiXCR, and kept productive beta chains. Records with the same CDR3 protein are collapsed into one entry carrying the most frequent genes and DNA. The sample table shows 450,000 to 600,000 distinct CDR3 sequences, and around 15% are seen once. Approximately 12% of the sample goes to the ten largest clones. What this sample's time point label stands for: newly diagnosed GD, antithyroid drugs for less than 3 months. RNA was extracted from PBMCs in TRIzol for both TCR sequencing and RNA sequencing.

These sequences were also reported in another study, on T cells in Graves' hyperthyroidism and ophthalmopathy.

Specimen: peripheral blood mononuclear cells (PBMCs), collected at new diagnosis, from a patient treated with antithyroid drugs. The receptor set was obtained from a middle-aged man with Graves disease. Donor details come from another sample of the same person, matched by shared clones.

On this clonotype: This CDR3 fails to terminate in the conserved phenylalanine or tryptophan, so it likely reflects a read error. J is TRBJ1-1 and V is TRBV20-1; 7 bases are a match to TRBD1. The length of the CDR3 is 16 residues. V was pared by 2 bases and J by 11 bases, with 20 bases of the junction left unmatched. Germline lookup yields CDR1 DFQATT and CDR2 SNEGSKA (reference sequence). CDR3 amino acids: CSARKDRFQGRLRAFS. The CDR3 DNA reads TGCAGTGCTAGAAAGGACAGGTTCCAAGGGAGGCTAAGGGCTTTCTCT.

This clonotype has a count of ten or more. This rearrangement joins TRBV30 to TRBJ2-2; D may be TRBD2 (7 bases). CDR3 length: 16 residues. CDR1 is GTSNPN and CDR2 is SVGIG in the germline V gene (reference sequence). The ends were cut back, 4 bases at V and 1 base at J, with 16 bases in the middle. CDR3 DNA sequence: TGTGCCTGGACCCCTCAAAGGGGGGGGAACACCGGGGAGCTGTTTTTT. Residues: CAWTPQRGGNTGELFF.

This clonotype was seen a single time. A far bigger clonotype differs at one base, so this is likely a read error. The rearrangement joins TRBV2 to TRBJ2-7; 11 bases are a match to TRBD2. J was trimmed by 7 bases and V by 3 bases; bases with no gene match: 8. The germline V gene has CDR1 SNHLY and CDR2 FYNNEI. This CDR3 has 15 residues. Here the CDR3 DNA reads TGTGCCAGCAGTGACGGGACTAGCGGATACAATGAGCAGTACTTC. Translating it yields CASSDGTSGYNEQYF.

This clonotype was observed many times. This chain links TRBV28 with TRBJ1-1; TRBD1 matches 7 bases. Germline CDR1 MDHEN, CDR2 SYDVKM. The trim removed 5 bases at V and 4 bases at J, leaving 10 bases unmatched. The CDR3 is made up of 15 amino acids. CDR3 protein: CASSPPTGWVTEAFF. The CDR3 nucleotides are TGTGCCAGCAGTCCCCCGACAGGGTGGGTCACTGAAGCTTTCTTT.

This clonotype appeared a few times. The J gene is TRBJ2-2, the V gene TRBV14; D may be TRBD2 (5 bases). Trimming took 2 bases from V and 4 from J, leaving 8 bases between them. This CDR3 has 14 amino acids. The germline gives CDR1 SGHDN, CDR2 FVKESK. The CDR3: CASSQYRGTGELFF. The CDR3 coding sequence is TGTGCCAGCAGCCAATACCGGGGCACCGGGGAGCTGTTTTTT.

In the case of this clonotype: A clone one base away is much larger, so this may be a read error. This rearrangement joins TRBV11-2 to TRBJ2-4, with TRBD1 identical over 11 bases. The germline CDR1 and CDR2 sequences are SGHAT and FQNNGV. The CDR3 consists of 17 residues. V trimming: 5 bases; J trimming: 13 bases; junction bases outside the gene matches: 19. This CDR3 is CASSPGTGGSFIDEQYF. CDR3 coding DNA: TGTGCCAGCAGCCCGGGGACAGGGGGAAGCTTTATTGATGAGCAGTACTTC.

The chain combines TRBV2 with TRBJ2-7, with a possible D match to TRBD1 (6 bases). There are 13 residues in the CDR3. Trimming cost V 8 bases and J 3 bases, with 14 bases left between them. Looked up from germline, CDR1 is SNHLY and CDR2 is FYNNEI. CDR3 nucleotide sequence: TGTGCCAGCGGGCAGGGGAAGGTCTACGAGCAGTACTTC. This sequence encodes CASGQGKVYEQYF.

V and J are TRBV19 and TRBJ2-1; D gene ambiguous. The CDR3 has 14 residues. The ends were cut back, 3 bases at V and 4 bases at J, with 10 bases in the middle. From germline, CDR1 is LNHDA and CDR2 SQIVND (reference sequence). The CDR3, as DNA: TGTGCCAGTAGTATTGGGGTGGGGTACAATGAGCAGTTCTTC. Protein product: CASSIGVGYNEQFF.

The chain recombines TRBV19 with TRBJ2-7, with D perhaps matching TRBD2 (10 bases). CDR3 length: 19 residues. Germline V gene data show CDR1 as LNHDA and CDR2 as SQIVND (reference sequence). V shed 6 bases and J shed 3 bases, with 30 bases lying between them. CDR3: CASRRQGGTSGTVSYEQYF. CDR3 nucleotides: TGTGCCAGTAGAAGACAGGGGGGAACTAGCGGGACGGTAAGCTACGAGCAGTACTTC.

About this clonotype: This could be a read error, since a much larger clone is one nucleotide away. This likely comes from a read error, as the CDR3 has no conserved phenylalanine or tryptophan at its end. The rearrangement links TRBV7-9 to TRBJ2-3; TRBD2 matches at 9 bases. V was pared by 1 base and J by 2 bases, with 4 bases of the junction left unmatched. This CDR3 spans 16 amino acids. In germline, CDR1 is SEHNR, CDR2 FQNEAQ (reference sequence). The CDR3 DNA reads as TGTGCCAGCAGCTTAGGGCTAGCGGGAATCACAGATACGCAGTATTCT. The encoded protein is CASSLGLAGITDTQYS.